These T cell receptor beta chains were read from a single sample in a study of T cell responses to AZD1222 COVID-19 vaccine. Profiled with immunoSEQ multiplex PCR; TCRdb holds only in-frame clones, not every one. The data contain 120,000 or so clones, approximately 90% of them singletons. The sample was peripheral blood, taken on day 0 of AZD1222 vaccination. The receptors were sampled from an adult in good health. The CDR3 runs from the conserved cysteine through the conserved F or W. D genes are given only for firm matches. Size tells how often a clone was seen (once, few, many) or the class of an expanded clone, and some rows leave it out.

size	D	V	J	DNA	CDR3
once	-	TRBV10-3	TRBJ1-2	TGTGCCATCACCCCGACGGTGACAAACTATGGCTACACCTTC	CAITPTVTNYGYTF
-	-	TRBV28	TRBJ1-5	TGTGCCAGCAGCCCAGTAATCTCTAGTCCCCAGCATTTT	CASSPVISSPQHF
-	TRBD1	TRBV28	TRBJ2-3	TGTGCCAGCAGTTTAATCACCGGGACAGGCCCAGATACGCAGTATTTT	CASSLITGTGPDTQYF
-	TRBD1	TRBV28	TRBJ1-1	TGTGCCAGCAGTTTCAGGGGGCACACTGAAGCTTTCTTT	CASSFRGHTEAFF
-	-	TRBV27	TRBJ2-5	TGTGCCAGCAGCCAAACCCCGGGGAAGCGGACCCAGTACTTC	CASSQTPGKRTQYF
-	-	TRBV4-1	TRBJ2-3	TGCGCCAGCAGCCCCCGGGACGGCGGGGATACGCAGTATTTT	CASSPRDGGDTQYF
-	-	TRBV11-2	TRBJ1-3	TGTGCCAGCAGCCCTTACCGCAGCTCTGGAAACACCATATATTTT	CASSPYRSSGNTIYF
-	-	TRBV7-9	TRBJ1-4	TGTGCCAGCAGCACAGGGAAAGGAGGGGAAAAACTGTTTTTT	CASSTGKGGEKLFF
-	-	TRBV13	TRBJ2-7	TGTGCCAGCAGCTTAACGGGTTGGGGCAGGGGCGCCTACGAGCAGTACTTC	CASSLTGWGRGAYEQYF
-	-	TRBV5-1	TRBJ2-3	TGCGCCAGCAGCTTACTGAGGGGTACAGATACGCAGTATTTT	CASSLLRGTDTQYF
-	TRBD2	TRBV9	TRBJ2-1	TGTGCCAGCAGCTCTGCGAGCGGGAGGACCTCCTACAATGAGCAGTTCTTC	CASSSASGRTSYNEQFF
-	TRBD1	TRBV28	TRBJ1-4	TGTGCCAGCAGTTTGGGACAGGGGAGGGTCGGTGAAAAACTGTTTTTT	CASSLGQGRVGEKLFF
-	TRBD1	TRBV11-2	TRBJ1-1	TGTGCCAGCAGCGCAACAGGGGGCATCACTGAAGCTTTCTTT	CASSATGGITEAFF
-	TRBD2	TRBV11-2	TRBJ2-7	TGTGCCAGCACCTTCACTAGCGGGCCTTCCTACGAGCAGTACTTC	CASTFTSGPSYEQYF
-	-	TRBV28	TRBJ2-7	TGTGCCAGCAGTTTACCAGGACTGACCTACGAGCAGTACTTC	CASSLPGLTYEQYF
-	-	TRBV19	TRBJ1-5	TGTGCCAGTAGTATAGAGGGACACCGTTATAGCAATCAGCCCCAGCATTTT	CASSIEGHRYSNQPQHF
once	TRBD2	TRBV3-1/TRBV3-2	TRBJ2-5	TGTGCCAGCAGCCAAGATTGGGGACTACAAGAGACCCAGTACTTC	CASSQDWGLQETQYF
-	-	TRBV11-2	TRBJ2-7	TGTGCCAGCAGCCCAGTGGGAGGGGGCTCCTACGAGCAGTACTTC	CASSPVGGGSYEQYF
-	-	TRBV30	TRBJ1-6	TGTGCCTGGAGTGTTGGGTCCGGCGCAGGGCCCCTCTCCTATAATTCACCCCTCCACTTT	CAWSVGSGAGPLSYNSPLHF
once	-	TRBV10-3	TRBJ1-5	TGTGCCAGCCAGCCCGCAGGGGAGGGTCAGCCCCAGCATTTT	CASQPAGEGQPQHF
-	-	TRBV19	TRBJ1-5	TGTGCCAGTAGTATAGCAGGATTTGACAATCAGCCCCAGCATTTT	CASSIAGFDNQPQHF
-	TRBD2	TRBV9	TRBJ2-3	TGTGCCAGCAACAGAGGACTAGCTAGCACAGATACGCAGTATTTT	CASNRGLASTDTQYF
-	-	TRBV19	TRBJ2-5	TGTGCCAGTAGTAGGACGGGAGCGGAGACCCAGTACTTC	CASSRTGAETQYF
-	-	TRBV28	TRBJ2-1	TGTGCCAGCGGAAAACAGGGTGAGCAGTTCTTC	CASGKQGEQFF
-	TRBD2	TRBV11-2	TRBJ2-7	TGTGCCAGCAGCGGGAGACTAGCGGGAGTCTCCCCTTCCTACGAGCAGTACTTC	CASSGRLAGVSPSYEQYF
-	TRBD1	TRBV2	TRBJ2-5	TGTGCCAGCAGGGCCGGGACAGGGGTGATTCAAGAGACCCAGTACTTC	CASRAGTGVIQETQYF
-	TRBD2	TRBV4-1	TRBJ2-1	TGCGCCAGCAGCCAAGATCCGAACCCGGGAGGTCCCTACAATGAGCAGTTCTTC	CASSQDPNPGGPYNEQFF
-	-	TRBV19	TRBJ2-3	TGTGCCAGTAGCGAAGACACAGATACGCAGTATTTT	CASSEDTDTQYF
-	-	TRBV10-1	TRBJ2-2	TGCGCCAGCAGTGAGGGGGGGAACACCGGGGAGCTGTTTTTT	CASSEGGNTGELFF
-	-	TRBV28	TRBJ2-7	TGTGCCAGCAGTTTAGACCGCGCCAGCACCTACGAGCAGTACTTC	CASSLDRASTYEQYF
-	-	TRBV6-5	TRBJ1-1	TGTGCCAGCCCTGAGTCTCGGGGAAAGAACACTGAAGCTTTCTTT	CASPESRGKNTEAFF
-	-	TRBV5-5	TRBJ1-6	TGTGCCAGCAGCTTCCCGGCAGGGCAGAATTCACCCCTCCACTTT	CASSFPAGQNSPLHF
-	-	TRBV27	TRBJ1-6	TGTGCCAGCAGTTTAAACAGGGATTCACCCCTCCACTTT	CASSLNRDSPLHF
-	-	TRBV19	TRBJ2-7	TGTGCCAGGGGCGGGCCAAAACTCTACGAGCAGTACTTC	CARGGPKLYEQYF
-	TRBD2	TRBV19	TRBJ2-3	TGTGCCAGTAGTATAGCGGCGACTAGCGAACATACGCAGTATTTT	CASSIAATSEHTQYF
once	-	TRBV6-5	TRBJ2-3	TGTGCCAGCAGTTACGCGGCAGGCTTCACAGATACGCAGTATTTT	CASSYAAGFTDTQYF
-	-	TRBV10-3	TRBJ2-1	TGTGCCATCAGTGAGGCCTACTTAGCGGAATACAATGAGCAGTTCTTC	CAISEAYLAEYNEQFF
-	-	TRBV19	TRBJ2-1	TGTGCCAGTAGTATAGGTGGGAACATCCGTGAGCAGTTCTTC	CASSIGGNIREQFF
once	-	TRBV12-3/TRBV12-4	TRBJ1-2	TGTGCCAGCCAGGGTAGTCGGTATGGCTACACCTTC	CASQGSRYGYTF
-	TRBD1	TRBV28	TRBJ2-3	TGTGCCAGCAGCTTATACCGACAGGGGGCAGATACGCAGTATTTT	CASSLYRQGADTQYF
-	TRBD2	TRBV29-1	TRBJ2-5	TGCAGCGTTGCCGGGGGGGAGACCCAGTACTTC	CSVAGGETQYF
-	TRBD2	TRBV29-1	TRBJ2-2	TGCAGCGCAGCGGGGGCGAACACCGGGGAGCTGTTTTTT	CSAAGANTGELFF
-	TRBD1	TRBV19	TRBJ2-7	TGTGCCAGTAGGGGAGAGGGACAGGGGGACTACGAGCAGTACTTC	CASRGEGQGDYEQYF
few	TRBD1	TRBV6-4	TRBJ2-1	TGTGCCAGCAGCACCGGGACAGCCAATGAGCAGTTCTTC	CASSTGTANEQFF
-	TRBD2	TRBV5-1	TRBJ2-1	TGCGCCAGCAGCTTGGGGGTAGCGGGTAGTGCGGAGCAGTTCTTC	CASSLGVAGSAEQFF
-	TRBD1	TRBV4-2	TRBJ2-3	TGTGCCAGCAGCCAAGAGGTGGGGGACAGGTTAACAGATACGCAGTATTTT	CASSQEVGDRLTDTQYF
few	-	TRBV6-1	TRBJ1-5	TGTGCCAGCAGTGAAATGACGGCGGGACAGCCCCAGCATTTT	CASSEMTAGQPQHF
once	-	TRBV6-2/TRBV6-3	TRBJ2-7	TGTGCCAGCAGCACCTACCGGGACACCATCCTGTACTTC	CASSTYRDTILYF
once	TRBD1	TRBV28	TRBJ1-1	TGTGCCAGCAACTCACAGGGGGCAGCGAACACTGAAGCTTTCTTT	CASNSQGAANTEAFF
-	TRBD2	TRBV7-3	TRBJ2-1	TGTGCCAGCAGCAAGACGCCGGGACTAGTGAGGAATGAGCAGTTCTTC	CASSKTPGLVRNEQFF
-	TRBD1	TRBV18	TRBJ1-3	TGTGCCAGCTCACCGGACAGGGGAAACACCATATATTTT	CASSPDRGNTIYF
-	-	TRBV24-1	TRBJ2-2	TGTGCCACCAGTGACTTTACAGGGTATGAGAACACCGGGGAGCTGTTTTTT	CATSDFTGYENTGELFF